This TCR beta chain was recorded in a study of lymphopenia after photon versus proton radiotherapy (dated by TCRdb to between 2019 and 2020). Study-level background: The immunological effects of photon versus proton radiation therapy were compared in patients with gastrointestinal tumors who developed high-grade lymphopenia. The goal of the study was to describe how the two radiation modalities differ in their effects on the immune system. The cohort included over 15 patients with gastrointestinal tumors who developed lymphopenia after receiving either photon or proton therapy.

The paper's findings and limits, for the study overall: Proton-treated patients stayed relatively stable during treatment, while photon-treated patients lost naive T cells and TCR diversity and gained effector/memory populations. Among patients across the cohort who died, overall survival time showed an inverse correlation with a larger post-nadir drop in TCR diversity. The survival association was assessed only in patients who died, and the authors presented better survival with proton therapy as a possibility rather than a demonstrated result. Once the lymphocyte count had reached its nadir, the repertoires of photon-treated patients showed oligoclonal expansion, particularly of CD8+ Temra cells, and this expansion drove the decline in diversity.

The CDR3 covers 20 residues, taking in both the cysteine and the phenylalanine. The CDR3 DNA has 60 bases and is translated from base 1. The germline V gene sets CDR1 to MDHEN and CDR2 to SYDVKM. V sheds 4 bases and J sheds 3 bases, leaving 30 bases between their ends. As for this clone: The antigen it recognizes is unknown. Per-base qualities were not stored, and no clone one base away is much larger.

The method behind the library was the immunoSEQ multiplex PCR assay. Deep sequencing of rearranged TCR beta loci, alongside multiparametric flow cytometry, was used to profile T cell repertoires. Here the immuneACCESS table is served through TCRdb, limited to in-frame sequences with V and J called. Missing clones are a known gap in these copies; in checked studies unresolved V genes cover under half, and the rest lacks a known reason. This sample holds about 39,000 clones; 80% to 95% were observed only once. Approximately 14% of the sample is taken by the ten largest. The V and J segments used are TRBV28 and TRBJ1-1, and TRBD1 may be the D gene, going by 6 matching bases. Sequences were derived from peripheral blood, sampled from a patient treated with photon-based radiotherapy. The TCR sequence derives from a man aged 60 to 75 with cholangiocarcinoma. CDR3 sequence: CASSYPNRGRDQGLYTEAFF. The bases read TGTGCCAGCAGTTACCCAAACCGGGGGAGGGACCAGGGGCTGTACACTGAAGCTTTCTTT.